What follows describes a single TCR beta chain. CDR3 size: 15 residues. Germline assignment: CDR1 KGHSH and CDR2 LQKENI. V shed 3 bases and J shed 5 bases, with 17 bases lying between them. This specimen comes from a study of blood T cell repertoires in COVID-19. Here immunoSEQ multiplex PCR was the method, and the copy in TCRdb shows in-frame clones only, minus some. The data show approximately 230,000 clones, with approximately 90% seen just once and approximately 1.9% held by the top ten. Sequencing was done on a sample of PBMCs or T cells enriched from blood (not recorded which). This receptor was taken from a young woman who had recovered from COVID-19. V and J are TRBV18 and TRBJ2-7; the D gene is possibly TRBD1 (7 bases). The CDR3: CASSPAEGARNEQYF. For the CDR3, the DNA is TGTGCCAGCTCACCCGCGGAGGGGGCGAGGAACGAGCAGTACTTC.